This T cell receptor (beta chain) was recorded in a study of CXCR3-negative and CXCR3-positive naive CD8 T cells. For the study at large: Per library, roughly 1.6 +/- 0.3 million reads; about 150 million TRB reads overall.

Via 5' RACE with UMI labels, TRB cDNA libraries were prepared. From the 5' RACE reads, TCRdb lists one entry per CDR3 protein and no DNA. Its clone listing holds about 120,000 distinct CDR3 sequences. Of note for this clonotype: Its target is not known.

CD45RO-CCR7+CD27+CD95- was the phenotype of naive CD8+ T cells. Germline loops: CDR1 LGHNA, CDR2 YSLEER. The CDR3 has 14 amino acids. Study observations and caveats: When CXCR3-positive naive cells were set against CXCR3-negative naive cells, the former had more hydrophobic TRB CDR3s. Both naive subsets had comparably high diversity; memory CD8+ cells much lower.

Sequencing input: naive CXCR3+ CD8+ T cells from blood. The subset was: CD45RO-CCR7+CD27+CD95- naive CD8+ T cells expressing CXCR3 (TNR3+). The V and J genes are TRBV4-3 and TRBJ2-5. This TCR was sampled from a human donor in good health. Some clones in this sample may be carry-over from other donors' samples. The CDR3 region is CASSQDYTQETQYF.